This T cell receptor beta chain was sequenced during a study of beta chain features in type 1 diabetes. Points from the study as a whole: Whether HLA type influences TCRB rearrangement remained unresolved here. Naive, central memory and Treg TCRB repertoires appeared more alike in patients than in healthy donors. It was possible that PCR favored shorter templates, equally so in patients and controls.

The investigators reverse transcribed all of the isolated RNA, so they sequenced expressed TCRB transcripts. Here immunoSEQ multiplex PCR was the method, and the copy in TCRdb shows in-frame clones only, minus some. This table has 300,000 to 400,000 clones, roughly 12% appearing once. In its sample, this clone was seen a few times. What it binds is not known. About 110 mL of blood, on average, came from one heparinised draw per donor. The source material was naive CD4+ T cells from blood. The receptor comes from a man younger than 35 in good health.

The CDR3: CASSDDSYTQYF. DNA of the CDR3: TGTGCCAGCAGTGATGACAGCTATACGCAGTATTTT. This chain uses TRBV2 with TRBJ2-3; D is possibly TRBD1 (5 bases). This CDR3 region has 12 residues. Germline CDR1 is SNHLY and CDR2 is FYNNEI. Between the trimmed V and J ends, which lost 3 bases and 7 bases, there was a span of 8 bases. The full variable domain, completed using reference TRBV2 and TRBJ2-3, is EPEVTQTPSHQVTQMGQEVILRCVPISNHLYFYWYRQILGQKVEFLVSFYNNEISEKSEIFDDQFSVERPDGSNFTLKIRSTKLEDSAMYFCASSDDSYTQYFGPGTRLTVL.